This TCR beta chain originates from a study of blood T cell repertoires in COVID-19. For the study at large: PBMCs, B-cell-depleted T cells, or T cells were the source of the cDNA or gDNA that made up the material.

V lost 5 bases, J lost 4 bases, and 9 bases lay in between. This CDR3 contains 11 residues. CDR1 DFQATT and CDR2 SNEGSKA come from the germline V gene (reference sequence). Some clones are missing from TCRdb's copy, which holds only in-frame ones; the method was immunoSEQ multiplex PCR. Here the sample spans tens of thousands of clones, more than 60% being singletons. The sample was peripheral blood. The receptor was derived from a human donor in a cohort sampled during active COVID-19. This rearrangement joins TRBV20-1 to TRBJ2-7, with D possibly being TRBD1 (5 bases). CDR3 amino acids: CSAEDIYEQYF. As DNA, the CDR3 is TGCAGTGCTGAGGACATTTACGAGCAGTACTTC.